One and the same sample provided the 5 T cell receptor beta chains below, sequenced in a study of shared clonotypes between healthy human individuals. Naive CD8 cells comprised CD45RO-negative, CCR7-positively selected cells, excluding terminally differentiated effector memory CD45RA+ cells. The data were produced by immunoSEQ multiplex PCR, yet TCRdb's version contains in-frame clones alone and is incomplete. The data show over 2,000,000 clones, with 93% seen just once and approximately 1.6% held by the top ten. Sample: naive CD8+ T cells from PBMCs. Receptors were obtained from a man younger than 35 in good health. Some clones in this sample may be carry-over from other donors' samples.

DNA of the CDR3: TGTGCCACCACAGGCGGACTAGCGGGTTTGAATACGCAGTATTTT. It specifies CATTGGLAGLNTQYF. This sequence joins TRBV15 and TRBJ2-3; 11 nucleotides match TRBD2. The ends lost 7 bases at V and 7 bases at J; junction bases unmatched: 10. This CDR3 region has 15 residues. The V gene's germline CDR1 is LNHNV and CDR2 YYDKDF (reference sequence). The full variable domain, its missing parts supplied by reference TRBV15 and TRBJ2-3, is DAMVIQNPRYQVTQFGKPVTLSCSQTLNHNVMYWYQQKSSQAPKLLFHYYDKDFNNEADTPDNFQSRRPNTSFCFLDIRSPGLGDTAMYLCATTGGLAGLNTQYFGPGTRLTVL.

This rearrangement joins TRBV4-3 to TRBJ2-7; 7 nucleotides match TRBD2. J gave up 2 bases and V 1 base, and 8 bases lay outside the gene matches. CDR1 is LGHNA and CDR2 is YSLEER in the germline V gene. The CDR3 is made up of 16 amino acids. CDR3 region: CASSQVNSGKTYEQYF. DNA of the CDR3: TGCGCCAGCAGCCAAGTTAACAGCGGGAAGACCTACGAGCAGTACTTC.

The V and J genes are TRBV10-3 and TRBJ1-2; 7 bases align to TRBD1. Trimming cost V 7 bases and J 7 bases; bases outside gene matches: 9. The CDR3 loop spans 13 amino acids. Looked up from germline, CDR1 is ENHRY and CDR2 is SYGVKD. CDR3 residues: CAITETGDAGYTF. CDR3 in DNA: TGTGCCATCACCGAAACAGGGGATGCTGGCTACACCTTC.

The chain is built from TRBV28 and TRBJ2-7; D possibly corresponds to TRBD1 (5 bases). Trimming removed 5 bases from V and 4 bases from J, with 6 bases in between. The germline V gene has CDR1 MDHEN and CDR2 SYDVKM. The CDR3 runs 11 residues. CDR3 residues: CASSRQYEQYF. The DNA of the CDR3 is TGTGCCAGCAGTCGACAGTACGAGCAGTACTTC. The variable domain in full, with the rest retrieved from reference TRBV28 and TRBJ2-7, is DVKVTQSSRYLVKRTGEKVFLECVQDMDHENMFWYRQDPGLGLRLIYFSYDVKMKEKGDIPEGYSVSREKKERFSLILESASTNQTSMYLCASSRQYEQYFGPGTRLTVT.

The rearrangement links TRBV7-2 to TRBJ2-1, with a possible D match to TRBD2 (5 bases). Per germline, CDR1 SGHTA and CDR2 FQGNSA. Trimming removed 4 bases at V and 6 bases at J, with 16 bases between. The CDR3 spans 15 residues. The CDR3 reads CASSSTPSGSNEQFF. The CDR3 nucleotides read TGTGCCAGCAGCTCCACCCCCAGTGGGAGCAATGAGCAGTTCTTC.